This TCR beta chain was obtained from a study of molecular identifiers for immune sequencing clone quantification. Whole-study results and caveats: Spiked Jurkat TCR RNA equivalent to one cell reportedly surfaced among about 1 million naive cells.

Listed TCR primers and previously described methods were used for bulk TCR libraries. MiXCR, applied by TCRdb to the PCR reads, yields one record per CDR3 protein. The sample lists a few hundred thousand distinct CDR3 sequences, around 23% seen once, with approximately 0.76% in the top ten. The CDR3 is made up of 12 amino acids. In germline, CDR1 is MDHEN, CDR2 SYDVKM. Trimming took 4 bases from V and 11 from J, leaving 11 bases between them. As regards this clonotype: What it binds is unknown. This may be a read error: a much more frequent sequence differs by one nucleotide.

This clonotype was obtained from a human donor in good health. Some libraries in this study had Jurkat cell RNA spiked in. Sequenced: naive CD8+ T cells from blood, with Jurkat cell RNA spiked in. Subset: FACS-sorted CD8+CD4-CCR7+CD45RA+ naive T cells. The rearrangement joins TRBV28 to TRBJ2-2; D remains ambiguous. The CDR3 sequence is CASSSSEDELFF. The CDR3 region has the DNA TGTGCCAGCAGTTCCTCAGAGGATGAGCTGTTTTTT.